The rows below give T cell receptor beta chains drawn from one sample of a study of post-analysis software for immune sequencing data. TCRdb ran MiXCR on the PCR reads and lists one entry per CDR3 protein. This table holds hundreds of thousands of distinct CDR3 sequences, 55% to 60% found once. The material sequenced was blood. These receptors were taken from a girl aged 2 to 9 with multiple sclerosis. CDR3s include the opening cysteine and the closing phenylalanine or tryptophan. A D gene is named only where the DNA matches it firmly. Only part of the rows carry a size: once, few, many, or a class if the clone is expanded.

>few|TRBV9|-|TRBJ2-7
CASSKSDRASSYEQYF
TGTGCCAGCAGCAAATCCGACAGAGCGAGCTCCTACGAGCAGTACTTC
>once|TRBV5-1|-|TRBJ2-5
CASSRGDSSVLVIKTETQYF
TGCGCCAGCAGCAGGGGGGACAGCTCGGTCCTGGTTATTAAAACGGAGACCCAGTACTTC
>few|TRBV20-1|-|TRBJ2-5
CSAMGTQETQYF
TGCAGTGCTATGGGAACCCAAGAGACCCAGTACTTC
>few|TRBV7-9|-|TRBJ2-7
CASSPGTSFYEQYF
TGTGCCAGCAGCCCTGGGACGTCCTTCTACGAGCAGTACTTC
>few|TRBV12-3/TRBV12-4|TRBD2|TRBJ2-5
CATAPSGQETQYF
TGTGCCACCGCCCCTAGCGGTCAAGAGACCCAGTACTTC
>-|TRBV5-1|-|TRBJ2-1
CASSAESHYNEQFF
TGCGCCAGCAGCGCGGAGAGTCACTACAATGAGCAGTTCTTC
>-|TRBV6-6|TRBD2|TRBJ2-3
CASSYPLAGVGDTQYF
TGTGCCAGCAGTTACCCTTTAGCGGGAGTTGGAGATACGCAGTATTTT
>-|TRBV29-1|-|TRBJ1-2
CSARRRSYGYTF
TGCAGCGCGCGACGGCGGTCATATGGCTACACCTTC
>-|TRBV20-1|-|TRBJ1-2
CSANPMGANGYTF
TGCAGTGCTAACCCCATGGGGGCCAATGGCTACACCTTC
>-|TRBV28|-|TRBJ2-7
CASSFPSRGGAYYEQYF
TGTGCCAGCAGTTTTCCCTCTCGTGGGGGCGCGTACTACGAGCAGTACTTC
>-|TRBV7-4|-|TRBJ1-5
CASSPDGDSNQPQHF
TGTGCCAGCAGCCCGGACGGTGATAGCAATCAGCCCCAGCATTTT
>few|TRBV3-1|TRBD2|TRBJ2-2
CASSQDHGLANTGELFF
TGTGCCAGCAGCCAAGACCATGGACTAGCGAACACCGGGGAGCTGTTTTTT
>few|TRBV7-9|-|TRBJ1-2
CASSLTPTTSYGYTF
TGTGCCAGCAGCTTAACCCCCACGACGTCTTATGGCTACACCTTC
>-|TRBV5-1|TRBD1|TRBJ1-1
CASSSQGTGARSTEAFF
TGCGCCAGCAGCTCTCAAGGGACAGGGGCTAGGAGCACTGAAGCTTTCTTT
>once|TRBV5-1|TRBD2|TRBJ2-3
CASSLTKREWADTQYF
TGCGCCAGCAGCTTGACTAAGCGGGAGTGGGCAGATACGCAGTATTTT
>few|TRBV4-1|-|TRBJ2-6
CASSHLGPSYFTSGANVLTF
TGCGCCAGCAGCCACCTAGGACCGAGCTACTTCACCTCTGGGGCCAACGTCCTGACTTTC
>-|TRBV7-9|-|TRBJ2-3
CASSLVSVSTDTQYF
TGTGCCAGCAGCTTAGTGTCGGTTAGCACAGATACGCAGTATTTT
>-|TRBV20-1|-|TRBJ1-2
CSAVQRSANYGYTF
TGCAGTGCTGTTCAACGGTCTGCGAACTATGGCTACACCTTC
>-|TRBV7-2|TRBD2|TRBJ2-5
CASSFDRGREETQYF
TGTGCCAGCAGCTTCGACCGCGGGCGGGAGGAGACCCAGTACTTC
>-|TRBV27|TRBD2|TRBJ2-7
CASRRTSGRGEQYF
TGTGCCAGCAGGAGGACTAGCGGGAGGGGCGAGCAGTACTTC
>-|TRBV2|-|TRBJ2-4
CASSEGSGPNIQYF
TGTGCCAGCAGTGAGGGCAGCGGCCCAAACATTCAGTACTTC
>once|TRBV4-1|TRBD2|TRBJ2-1
CASSQVPSGYYNEQFF
TGCGCCAGCAGCCAAGTCCCTAGCGGCTATTACAATGAGCAGTTCTTC
>few|TRBV29-1|-|TRBJ2-1
CSVEESRTNEQFF
TGCAGCGTTGAAGAGTCCCGCACAAATGAGCAGTTCTTC
>-|TRBV6-1|-|TRBJ2-7
CASSANTWAYEQYF
TGTGCCAGCAGTGCCAACACCTGGGCCTACGAGCAGTACTTC
>-|TRBV5-5|-|TRBJ1-2
CASSPPGLDYGYTF
TGTGCCAGCAGCCCCCCAGGTCTCGACTATGGCTACACCTTC
>few|TRBV7-2|-|TRBJ1-2
CASSSAGNFYGYTF
TGTGCCAGCAGTTCGGCGGGAAACTTTTATGGCTACACCTTC
>-|TRBV20-1|TRBD1|TRBJ1-2
CSARDSVYGYTF
TGCAGTGCTCGGGACAGTGTGTATGGCTACACCTTC
>many|TRBV29-1|-|TRBJ2-3
CSVPTGSGSDTQYF
TGCAGCGTTCCAACAGGGAGCGGGTCAGATACGCAGTATTTT
>-|TRBV11-2|TRBD2|TRBJ2-1
CASSFGHGTTYNEQFF
TGTGCCAGCAGCTTCGGCCATGGGACTACCTACAATGAGCAGTTCTTC